The 2 T cell receptor beta chains given below trace back to one sample, sequenced in a study of blood T cells in healthy people across ages (dated by TCRdb to the mid-2010s). Library method: 5' RACE. Data came from an Illumina HiSeq 2500. A second PCR of about 6 to 12 cycles was run with a J-beta primer mix and a sample-barcoded 5' primer. TCRdb itself trimmed the public reads at Q25 with fastp, ran MiXCR and retained productive beta chains. For every CDR3 protein sequence, its rows merge into one entry that carries the most common genes and DNA. Present in this sample are around 1,500,000 distinct CDR3 sequences, roughly 45% of which were seen just once. The top ten clones comprise 7.9% of the sample. Input material: blood. All receptors come from a woman aged 18-35 years in good health.

This clonotype was observed once. The CDR3 nucleotides are TGTGCCAGCCAGCCCCGGCAATTGAACACTGAAGCTTTCTTT. It specifies CASQPRQLNTEAFF. The chain joins TRBV2 to TRBJ1-1; D ambiguous. Trimming took 8 bases from V and 0 from J, leaving 13 bases between them. The germline gives CDR1 SNHLY, CDR2 FYNNEI. The length of the CDR3 is 14 residues.

The chain uses TRBV5-1 and TRBJ2-1; 9 bases match TRBD2. The assigned J gene may be wrong: the sequence end matches TRBJ2-7 better. In germline, CDR1 is SGHRS, CDR2 YFSETQ. The CDR3 runs to 17 residues. The CDR3 protein is CASSLASSGTSYNEQYF. The CDR3 DNA reads TGCGCCAGCAGCTTGGCCTCTAGCGGGACTTCCTACAATGAGCAGTACTTC.